This T cell receptor beta chain was sequenced during a study of T cells in Graves' hyperthyroidism and ophthalmopathy. The germline gives CDR1 SGHTA, CDR2 FQGTGA. The V gene end was trimmed by 5 bases and the J gene end by 3 bases; junction bases not matched to a gene: 2. This CDR3 has 14 residues. Study-wide results and caveats: Ophthalmopathy was identified by the model a median 6.5 months ahead of onset. Blood also held most thyroid clonotypes expanded beyond 0.001. From stable hyperthyroidism, ophthalmopathy was separated by a 13 V-J model.

This clonotype was picked up many times. The antigen is not known. The CDR3 regions of TCR beta were amplified from RNA transcripts. TCR CDR3 underwent first-round RT-PCR with the HTBI primer set. TCRdb ran MiXCR on the multiplex PCR reads and lists one entry per CDR3 protein. The sample has about 320,000 distinct CDR3 sequences, 16% seen once. This TCR was sampled from a man aged 30-40 years with Graves' hyperthyroidism. The chain joins TRBV7-3 to TRBJ2-2, with TRBD1 identical over 8 bases. Source material: blood. Here the CDR3 reads CASSRQGYTGELFF. CDR3 coding DNA: TGTGCCAGCAGCCGACAGGGGTACACCGGGGAGCTGTTTTTT.